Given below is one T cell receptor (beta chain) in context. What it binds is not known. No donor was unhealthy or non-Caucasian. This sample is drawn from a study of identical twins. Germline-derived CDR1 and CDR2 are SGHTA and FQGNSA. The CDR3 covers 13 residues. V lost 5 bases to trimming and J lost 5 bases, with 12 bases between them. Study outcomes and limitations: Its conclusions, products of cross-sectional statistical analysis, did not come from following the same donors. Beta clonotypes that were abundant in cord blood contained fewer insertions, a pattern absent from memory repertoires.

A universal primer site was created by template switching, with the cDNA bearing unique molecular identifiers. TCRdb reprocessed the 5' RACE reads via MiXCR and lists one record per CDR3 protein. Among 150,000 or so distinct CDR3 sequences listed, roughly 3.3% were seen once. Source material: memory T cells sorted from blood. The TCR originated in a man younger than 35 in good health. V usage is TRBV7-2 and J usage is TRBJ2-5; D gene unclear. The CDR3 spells CASSDRAMETQYF. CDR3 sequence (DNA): TGTGCCAGCAGCGACCGCGCCATGGAGACCCAGTACTTC.